This T cell receptor (beta chain) was profiled in a study of cytomegalovirus exposure and HLA in healthy donors. Findings and limits, study-wide: Fewer N-insertions (relative to the 666-donor mean) were reportedly seen in an Asian-associated ancestry cluster in a later analysis. Follow-up analysis found HLA locus-dependent TCR association rates, highest for DRB1 and lowest for HLA-C.

Primers included in the PCR were 60 Vbeta and 13 Jbeta primers. Assay used: immunoSEQ multiplex PCR; TCRdb lists only in-frame clones, some missing. The top ten hold roughly 8.3% of the sample, which has 95,000 to 120,000 clones, 67% seen once. On this clone itself: Its antigen is unknown.

This TCR was sampled from a man aged 18 to 30 in good health and CMV-seropositive. What was sequenced was PBMCs.

The CDR3 spells CASISAGNTEAFF. The CDR3 DNA reads as TGCGCCAGCATCTCAGCAGGGAACACTGAAGCTTTCTTT. The gene calls are TRBV10-2 and TRBJ1-1; D is undetermined. Germline V gene data show CDR1 as WSHSY and CDR2 as SAAADI. The CDR3 is 13 amino acids. Trimming removed 7 bases at V and 1 base at J, with 10 bases between.